This paragraph reports one TCR beta chain. Its antigen remains unknown. Trimming pared 5 bases from V and 3 bases from J, leaving 10 bases between. The germline gives CDR1 MNHNY, CDR2 SVGAGI (reference sequence). The CDR3 length is 13 residues. This specimen comes from a study of cytomegalovirus exposure and HLA in healthy donors. General study results and limits: A later analysis found most CMV-associated TCR beta chains apparently HLA-restricted. Later analysis associated a missense DCLRE1C variant with TCR beta V- and J-gene trimming. Likely technical artifact: a cluster of highly shared sequence variants. In a later analysis, compared with equally common non-associated chains, HLA-associated beta chains were more expanded.

This PCR relied on a set of 60 Vbeta primers and 13 Jbeta primers. This table comes from immunoSEQ multiplex PCR, and its TCRdb copy is limited to in-frame clones, with some not included. The repertoire consists of about 110,000 clones, with more than 60% occurring once and the leading ten covering about 5.2%. The V gene is TRBV6-6, the J gene TRBJ1-2; D remains ambiguous. The source material was PBMCs. The sequence was obtained from a female donor in good health and CMV-seropositive. CDR3 DNA sequence: TGTGCCAGCAGTACCACAGATTACTATGGCTACACCTTC. It yields the protein CASSTTDYYGYTF.